Listed below are T cell receptor beta chains from one sample, sequenced in a study of post-analysis software for immune sequencing data. TCRdb re-analysed the PCR reads in MiXCR, keeping a single row per CDR3 protein. The repertoire holds some 800,000 distinct CDR3 sequences, with around 45% as singletons. Sequencing was done on a sample of blood. The receptors shown here come from a girl aged 5 to 17 with multiple sclerosis. The CDR3 runs from the conserved cysteine through the conserved F or W. A D gene is named only where the DNA matches it firmly. Only some rows state a clone size, as once, few, many or a class for expanded clones.

>TRBD2|13|.|TRBV28|TRBJ2-4
TGTGCCAGCAGTTTAACTAGCGGGAGATTTCAGTACTTC
CASSLTSGRFQYF
>.|16|.|TRBV10-1|TRBJ2-1
TGCGCCAGCAGTGTGAGGGGGGCTCACTCCTACAATGAGCAGTTCTTC
CASSVRGAHSYNEQFF
>.|14|few|TRBV4-3|TRBJ2-7
TGCGCCAGCAGCCAAGTCGGTAGGGGTGGCGAGCAGTACTTC
CASSQVGRGGEQYF
>TRBD1|14|.|TRBV4-2|TRBJ2-3
TGTGCCAGCAGCCCGGGGACAGGGGAAGATACGCAGTATTTT
CASSPGTGEDTQYF
>.|13|.|TRBV28|TRBJ2-3
TGTGCCAGCAGCCCCGGGGGCGCAGATACGCAGTATTTT
CASSPGGADTQYF
>.|15|.|TRBV7-2|TRBJ2-7
TGTGCCAGCAGCCCAGAGCCGCTCCTTTACTACGAGCAGTACTTC
CASSPEPLLYYEQYF
>TRBD2|17|few|TRBV7-2|TRBJ2-1
TGTGCCAGCAGCTTAGGGACTAGCGGGAGGAGGGGGAATGAGCAGTTCTTC
CASSLGTSGRRGNEQFF
>.|15|once|TRBV6-5|TRBJ1-4
TGTGCCAGCAGTGCCCGTACCTTACTTAATGAAAAACTGTTTTTT
CASSARTLLNEKLFF
>TRBD2|14|.|TRBV19|TRBJ2-1
TGTGCCAGTAGTATCCTAGCGGGCCAGAATGAGCAGTTCTTC
CASSILAGQNEQFF
>.|13|.|TRBV28|TRBJ2-5
TGTGCCAGCAGATCCCTGGCGGGAGAGACCCAGTACTTC
CASRSLAGETQYF
>.|12|.|TRBV29-1|TRBJ2-7
TGCAGCGTGATAGACAGTCCCTACGAGCAGTACTTC
CSVIDSPYEQYF
>.|10|many|TRBV9|TRBJ2-3
TGTGCCAGCAGCGGAGATACGCAGTATTTT
CASSGDTQYF
>.|14|.|TRBV20-1|TRBJ2-7
TGCAGTGCCGACATCCCTAGCGGGACAGGCGAGCAGTACTTC
CSADIPSGTGEQYF
>.|15|.|TRBV27|TRBJ1-2
TGTGCCAGCAGTTTAGCTGGGGGGGGCTTGGGAGGCTACACCTTC
CASSLAGGGLGGYTF
>.|18|many|TRBV10-3|TRBJ2-7
TGTGCCATCAGTGGGCGGGCGGGGCCGAAATCTAGCTCCTACGAGCAGTACTTC
CAISGRAGPKSSSYEQYF
>TRBD1|15|.|TRBV6-1|TRBJ1-4
TGTGCCAGCAGTGAAGCAGGGGGCGCGAGTGAAAAACTGTTTTTT
CASSEAGGASEKLFF
>TRBD1|15|few|TRBV27|TRBJ1-4
TGTGCCAGCAGTCTCCGGACAGGGCGGAGTGAAAAACTGTTTTTT
CASSLRTGRSEKLFF
>.|12|.|TRBV29-1|TRBJ2-7
TGCAGCGCAGGGCACACCTTCTACGAGCAGTACTTC
CSAGHTFYEQYF
>TRBD1|12|few|TRBV5-1|TRBJ2-1
TGCGCCAGCAGCTTGGGGGACAGGGAGCCGTTCTTC
CASSLGDREPFF
>.|14|.|TRBV7-6|TRBJ2-1
TGTGCCAGCAGCCCTAAAGGGGGGTGGGATGAGCAGTTCTTC
CASSPKGGWDEQFF
>.|15|.|TRBV27|TRBJ2-5
TGTGCCAGCAGTTTATACCCGGGAGTAAAAGAGACCCAGTACTTC
CASSLYPGVKETQYF
>TRBD1|13|.|TRBV27|TRBJ2-7
TGTGCCAGCCAGACCGGGACAGGGGACGAGCAGTACTTC
CASQTGTGDEQYF